A selection of T cell receptor beta chains follows, all from one sample in a study of blood T cell repertoires in COVID-19. Here immunoSEQ multiplex PCR was the method, and the copy in TCRdb shows in-frame clones only, minus some. In the table there are 150,000 to 200,000 clones, 90% of which are singletons. The sample was peripheral blood. The source of these receptors is a man in his fifties with acute or convalescent COVID-19. Both conserved end residues are trimmed from each CDR3. Fields, in order: CDR3 length, V gene, J gene, CDR3 protein.

CDR3 length: 13; V gene: TRBV7-2; J gene: TRBJ2-5; CDR3 protein: ASSLARGPQEAQY
CDR3 length: 13; V gene: TRBV28; J gene: TRBJ2-4; CDR3 protein: ASSWTGRGKNIQY
CDR3 length: 14; V gene: TRBV11-2; J gene: TRBJ2-5; CDR3 protein: ASSLVLAENQETQY
CDR3 length: 13; V gene: TRBV24-1; J gene: TRBJ2-1; CDR3 protein: ATSGPGQENNEQF
CDR3 length: 11; V gene: TRBV7-3; J gene: TRBJ1-1; CDR3 protein: AGSPARHNEAF
CDR3 length: 13; V gene: TRBV7-9; J gene: TRBJ2-2; CDR3 protein: ASSSGLAGGGELF
CDR3 length: 13; V gene: TRBV27; J gene: TRBJ1-6; CDR3 protein: ASRQGAMYNSPLH
CDR3 length: 11; V gene: TRBV2; J gene: TRBJ2-5; CDR3 protein: ASRRSPQETQY
CDR3 length: 12; V gene: TRBV9; J gene: TRBJ2-2; CDR3 protein: ASSPPADTGELF
CDR3 length: 13; V gene: TRBV28; J gene: TRBJ1-5; CDR3 protein: ASSSEGGARQPQH
CDR3 length: 15; V gene: TRBV3-1/TRBV3-2; J gene: TRBJ2-1; CDR3 protein: ASSQRLGLAGHNEQF